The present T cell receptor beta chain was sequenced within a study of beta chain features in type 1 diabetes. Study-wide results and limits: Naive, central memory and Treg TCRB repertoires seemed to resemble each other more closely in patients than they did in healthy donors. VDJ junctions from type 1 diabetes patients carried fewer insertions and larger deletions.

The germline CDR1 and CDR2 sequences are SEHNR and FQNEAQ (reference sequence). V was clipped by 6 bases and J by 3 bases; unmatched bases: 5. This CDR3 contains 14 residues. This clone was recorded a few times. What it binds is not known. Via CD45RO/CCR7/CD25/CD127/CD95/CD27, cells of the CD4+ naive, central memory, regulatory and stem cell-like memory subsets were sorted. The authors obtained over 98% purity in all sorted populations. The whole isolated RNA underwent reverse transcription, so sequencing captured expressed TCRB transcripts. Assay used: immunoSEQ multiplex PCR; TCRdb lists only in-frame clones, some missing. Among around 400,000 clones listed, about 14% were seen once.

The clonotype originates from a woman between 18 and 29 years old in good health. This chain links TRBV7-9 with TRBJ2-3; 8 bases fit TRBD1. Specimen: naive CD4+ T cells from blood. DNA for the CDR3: TGTGCCAGCAGTTCGGACAGGGAAACAGATACGCAGTATTTT. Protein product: CASSSDRETDTQYF.